Below, 23 T cell receptor beta chains from the same sample are listed, as sequenced in a study of blood T cell repertoires in COVID-19. Clones were sequenced by immunoSEQ multiplex PCR, and TCRdb holds only the in-frame ones, with some missing. The table records over 600,000 clones, 70% to 90% of them present only once. Specimen: peripheral blood. Receptors originate from a woman aged 18-29 years with acute or convalescent COVID-19.

The chain combines TRBV18 with TRBJ1-2; no definite D call. The CDR3 totals 13 residues. Between the trimmed V and J ends, which lost 1 base and 2 bases, there was a span of 5 bases. Germline V CDR1 and CDR2: KGHSH, LQKENI. This chain's CDR3 is CASSPQENYGYTF. The CDR3 nucleotides read TGTGCCAGCTCACCACAGGAGAACTATGGCTACACCTTC.

This sequence joins TRBV6-6 and TRBJ1-5, with TRBD1 matching 12 bases. The V gene's germline CDR1 is MNHNY and CDR2 SVGAGI (reference sequence). Unmatched junction bases numbered 19, after V lost 6 bases and J lost 7 bases. This CDR3 region has 19 residues. The DNA for the CDR3 is TGTGCCAGCAGCCGAAGGGGGACAGGGGGCCGTCAGTCAGGGCAGCCCCAGCATTTT. Amino acid sequence: CASSRRGTGGRQSGQPQHF.

This rearrangement joins TRBV6-5 to TRBJ2-1, with 7 positions matching TRBD2. CDR3 length: 15 residues. Germline V CDR1 and CDR2: MNHEY, SVGAGI. The ends lost 2 bases at V and 3 bases at J; junction bases unmatched: 4. The CDR3 loop reads CASSYGAGDYNEQFF. CDR3 bases: TGTGCCAGCAGTTACGGTGCGGGGGACTACAATGAGCAGTTCTTC.

The chain is built from TRBV3-1 (or the pseudogene TRBV3-2) and TRBJ1-2; a possible D gene is TRBD1 (6 bases). This CDR3 spans 15 amino acids. V lost 2 bases and J 4 bases, leaving 14 bases between the germline ends. Germline CDR1 is LGHDT and CDR2 is YNNKEL (reference sequence). The CDR3 DNA sequence: TGTGCCAGCAGCCAACGACAGGCGGGGGTCTATGGCTACACCTTC. Amino acids: CASSQRQAGVYGYTF.

The J gene is TRBJ1-1, the V gene TRBV10-1, with D perhaps matching TRBD1 (5 bases). The V end was cut by 0 bases, the J end by 2 bases, with 19 bases between. Germline CDR1 WNHNN, CDR2 SYGVQD (reference sequence). CDR3 length equals 18 residues. The CDR3 sequence is CASSESKRTGDCNTEAFF. CDR3 sequence (DNA): TGCGCCAGCAGTGAGTCGAAGCGGACGGGGGATTGTAACACTGAAGCTTTCTTT.

The CDR3 coding sequence is TGTGCCAGTAAATGGGGCAGGTTGAACACTGAAGCTTTCTTT. As protein: CASKWGRLNTEAFF. The chain couples TRBV19 to TRBJ1-1, with D perhaps TRBD1 (5 bases). Germline V gene data show CDR1 as LNHDA and CDR2 as SQIVND (reference sequence). The CDR3 totals 14 residues. V lost 7 bases, J lost 0 bases, and 12 bases lay in between.

The chain links TRBV6-1 to TRBJ1-2; the D is unclear. This CDR3 has 15 amino acids. Germline assignment: CDR1 MNHNS and CDR2 SASEGT. V lost 0 bases, J lost 8 bases, and 16 bases lay in between. The CDR3 nucleotides read TGTGCCAGCAGTGAAGCCCCGCCGGGGAAAGGAGGCTACACCTTC. It yields the protein CASSEAPPGKGGYTF.

In this sample, this clone turned up once. This chain links TRBV11-2 with TRBJ2-1; D ambiguous. This CDR3 has 14 amino acids. V was shortened by 5 bases and J by 4 bases, with 12 bases between the two germline ends. Per the germline V gene, CDR1 is SGHAT and CDR2 is FQNNGV. CDR3 DNA sequence: TGTGCCAGCAGCCCCGGGTGGATGTACAATGAGCAGTTCTTC. It translates to CASSPGWMYNEQFF.

The chain employs TRBV30 and TRBJ1-1, with D perhaps matching TRBD1 (5 bases). CDR1 is GTSNPN, CDR2 SVGIG, per germline (reference sequence). V lost 1 base to trimming and J lost 5 bases, with 14 bases between them. The CDR3 spans 14 residues. The CDR3, as DNA: TGTGCCTGGAGTGCGGGGGGGAGAGGAACTGAAGCTTTCTTT. As protein: CAWSAGGRGTEAFF.

Here the CDR3 DNA reads TGTGCCAGCAGCTGGACAGGGCGCAGCTATGGCTACACCTTC. This codes for CASSWTGRSYGYTF. This chain links TRBV6-5 with TRBJ1-2; TRBD1 aligns across 8 bases. Germline CDR1 and CDR2: MNHEY and SVGAGI. This CDR3 has 14 residues. J gave up 4 bases and V 6 bases, and 7 bases lay outside the gene matches.

The chain employs TRBV28 and TRBJ2-7; 15 bases match TRBD2. V trimming: 6 bases; J trimming: 4 bases; junction bases outside the gene matches: 19. The CDR3 is 20 amino acids. CDR1 is MDHEN and CDR2 is SYDVKM in the germline V gene. Here the CDR3 DNA reads TGTGCCAGCAGCACGCCGTTAGGGACTAGCGGGGGGATTAAACCTTACGAGCAGTACTTC. Its translation: CASSTPLGTSGGIKPYEQYF. The full variable domain, with the rest looked up from reference TRBV28 and TRBJ2-7, is DVKVTQSSRYLVKRTGEKVFLECVQDMDHENMFWYRQDPGLGLRLIYFSYDVKMKEKGDIPEGYSVSREKKERFSLILESASTNQTSMYLCASSTPLGTSGGIKPYEQYFGPGTRLTVT.

This clone came up once. The V call is TRBV29-1, the J call TRBJ2-1; 10 bases agree with TRBD1. This CDR3 region has 14 residues. Germline V gives CDR1 SQVTM, CDR2 ANQGSEA. Trimming cost V 7 bases and J 2 bases; bases outside gene matches: 5. The CDR3 coding sequence is TGCAGCGCCAGCGGGACAGGGGCCTACAATGAGCAGTTCTTC. This codes for CSASGTGAYNEQFF.

The DNA for the CDR3 is TGTGCCAGCAGCCCGTGGGGGGGGGCGGAAACTGAAGCTTTCTTT. This translates into CASSPWGGAETEAFF. The chain couples TRBV11-1 to TRBJ1-1; D is possibly TRBD1 (6 bases). Trimming removed 5 bases at V and 5 bases at J, with 18 bases between. Germline loops: CDR1 SGHAT, CDR2 FQDESV (reference sequence). The CDR3 is 15 residues long.

The chain employs TRBV14 and TRBJ1-2; D uncertain. From germline, CDR1 is SGHDN and CDR2 FVKESK. This CDR3 region has 18 residues. V gave up 0 bases and J gave up 4 bases, with 21 bases separating them. CDR3: CASSQENYLGLRGYGYTF. The CDR3, as DNA: TGTGCCAGCAGCCAAGAGAATTACTTAGGCCTCAGAGGCTATGGCTACACCTTC.

V and J are TRBV30 and TRBJ2-2, with 7 bases aligning to TRBD1. The junction had 3 bases not matched to a gene; V was cut back by 3 bases and J by 2 bases. The CDR3 sequence is 14 residues long. Looked up from germline, CDR1 is GTSNPN and CDR2 is SVGIG (reference sequence). CDR3 amino acids: CAWRGQINTGELFF. The DNA for the CDR3 is TGTGCCTGGAGGGGACAGATTAACACCGGGGAGCTGTTTTTT.

V usage is TRBV28 and J usage is TRBJ1-2; D is unclear. The CDR3 extends over 13 amino acids. V was pared by 2 bases and J by 4 bases, with 8 bases between. The germline V gene has CDR1 MDHEN and CDR2 SYDVKM. The CDR3, as DNA: TGTGCCAGCAGTTTAGCCAGGTCCTATGGCTACACCTTC. Translating gives CASSLARSYGYTF.

The chain uses TRBV5-1 and TRBJ2-3, with TRBD1 matching over 8 bases. V lost 0 bases to trimming and J lost 2 bases; unmatched junction nucleotides: 8. The V gene's germline CDR1 is SGHRS and CDR2 YFSETQ. The CDR3 is made up of 17 amino acids. The CDR3 nucleotides read TGCGCCAGCAGCTTGGGTCCGAGGACAGGGAACACAGATACGCAGTATTTT. Residues: CASSLGPRTGNTDTQYF.

The chain is built from TRBV14 and TRBJ2-3, with D tentatively TRBD2 (6 bases). The germline V and J ends were trimmed by 3 bases and 2 bases, with 12 bases remaining between them. This CDR3 is 15 amino acids long. The germline gives CDR1 SGHDN, CDR2 FVKESK. CDR3 in amino acids: CASSHTRDSTDTQYF. CDR3 DNA: TGTGCCAGCAGCCACACCCGGGACTCCACAGATACGCAGTATTTT.

This clone has a single count. V gene TRBV24-1 combines with J gene TRBJ1-5; the D gene is possibly TRBD1 (5 bases). The CDR3 consists of 15 residues. Per germline, CDR1 KGHDR and CDR2 SFDVKD. V was shortened by 3 bases and J by 3 bases, with 11 bases between the two germline ends. The CDR3 protein is CATSDTTGFNQPQHF. The CDR3 coding sequence is TGTGCCACCAGTGATACTACAGGATTCAATCAGCCCCAGCATTTT.

The chain has TRBV20-1 and TRBJ2-1; D possibly corresponds to TRBD2 (5 bases). The CDR3 covers 16 residues. CDR1 is DFQATT, CDR2 SNEGSKA, per germline (reference sequence). Trimming took off 3 bases at V and 10 bases at J, with 25 bases between the two ends. The CDR3 is CSASGSRRAQSIEQFF. The CDR3 DNA sequence: TGCAGTGCTAGTGGCTCGCGGCGGGCGCAAAGTATAGAGCAGTTCTTC.

Here the CDR3 reads CASSRPRGSLNYGYTF. The CDR3 DNA reads TGTGCCAGCAGCCGGCCTAGGGGCTCCCTTAACTATGGCTACACCTTC. The V gene is TRBV13, the J gene TRBJ1-2, with D possibly matching TRBD1 (5 bases). The CDR3 consists of 16 residues. V was shortened by 5 bases and J by 1 base, with 17 bases between the two germline ends. CDR1 is PRHDT and CDR2 is FYEKMQ in the germline V gene (reference sequence).

The chain employs TRBV19 and TRBJ1-1; 9 bases align to TRBD1. This CDR3 comprises 13 residues. The V gene end was trimmed by 7 bases and the J gene end by 5 bases; junction bases not matched to a gene: 5. Germline CDR1 LNHDA, CDR2 SQIVND (reference sequence). The CDR3 protein is CASNGQGLTEAFF. The CDR3 DNA reads TGTGCCAGTAATGGACAGGGGCTTACTGAAGCTTTCTTT.

This chain links TRBV12-3 or TRBV12-4 with TRBJ2-7; TRBD1 agrees at 7 bases. The junction had 1 base not matched to a gene; V was cut back by 1 base and J by 4 bases. The CDR3 has 13 residues. The CDR3 DNA reads TGTGCCAGCAGTTTAGTACAGGGGTACGAGCAGTACTTC. It encodes CASSLVQGYEQYF.